This is a list of T cell receptor beta chains from one sample in a study of OX40 agonist ivuxolimab in advanced cancers. Clones were sequenced by immunoSEQ multiplex PCR, and TCRdb holds only the in-frame ones, with some missing. Of roughly 86,000 clones detected, around nine tenths appear once; the ten largest clones hold more than 0.95%. Sequences were derived from CD4+ or CD8+ T cells sorted from blood, sampled in a trial of the OX40 agonist ivuxolimab. The receptors originated from an adult with an advanced solid tumor such as melanoma, head and neck, liver or kidney cancer. CDR3s include the opening cysteine and the closing phenylalanine or tryptophan. The order of the fields is CDR3 DNA, CDR3 protein, D gene, clone size, J gene, V gene. D genes are given only for firm matches. Expanded clones are given a class, and other clones once, few, many or no size at all.

DNA: TGTGCCAGCACCTTAACGTATGGTCTTCATGAGCAGTTCTTC
CDR3: CASTLTYGLHEQFF
D: -
size: -
J: TRBJ2-1
V: TRBV11-3

DNA: TGTGCCAGCAGCTTAGTCTACGAGCAGTACTTC
CDR3: CASSLVYEQYF
D: -
size: -
J: TRBJ2-7
V: TRBV11-2

DNA: TGTGCCATCAGCGGGGTCGGACAGGGATCCTACAATGAGCAGTTCTTC
CDR3: CAISGVGQGSYNEQFF
D: TRBD1
size: -
J: TRBJ2-1
V: TRBV10-3

DNA: TGTGCCAGCAATCGACTAGACAATGAGCAGTTCTTC
CDR3: CASNRLDNEQFF
D: -
size: -
J: TRBJ2-1
V: TRBV11-2

DNA: TGTGCCAGCAGCGTTGGGACCCCAGGCTATGGCTACACCTTC
CDR3: CASSVGTPGYGYTF
D: -
size: -
J: TRBJ1-2
V: TRBV9

DNA: TGTGCCAGCAGTGAAATAGTGAACACTGAAGCTTTCTTT
CDR3: CASSEIVNTEAFF
D: -
size: -
J: TRBJ1-1
V: TRBV6-1

DNA: TGTGCCAGCAGCTTAGTTCAGAACGGGAAAGCTTTCTTT
CDR3: CASSLVQNGKAFF
D: -
size: -
J: TRBJ1-1
V: TRBV7-2

DNA: TGTGCCAGCAGCCGAACCCTAGCGAATGAGCAGTTCTTC
CDR3: CASSRTLANEQFF
D: -
size: -
J: TRBJ2-1
V: TRBV7-2

DNA: TGTGCCAGCAGCTCGACAGGGTCTAACACTGAAGCTTTCTTT
CDR3: CASSSTGSNTEAFF
D: TRBD1
size: -
J: TRBJ1-1
V: TRBV7-2

DNA: TGTGCCAGCCACCTTACAGGGGGCGGAGGGGAAAAACTGTTTTTT
CDR3: CASHLTGGGGEKLFF
D: TRBD1
size: -
J: TRBJ1-4
V: TRBV19

DNA: TGCGCCAGCAGGGAGGGGGACAGCAATGGCTACACCTTC
CDR3: CASREGDSNGYTF
D: TRBD1
size: -
J: TRBJ1-2
V: TRBV5-1

DNA: TGTGCCAGCAGTTTCTCGCCCACTTACTATGGCTACACCTTC
CDR3: CASSFSPTYYGYTF
D: -
size: -
J: TRBJ1-2
V: TRBV28

DNA: TGTGCCAGCAGCTTCCGGGACAGGGGACAGACCCAGTACTTC
CDR3: CASSFRDRGQTQYF
D: TRBD1
size: -
J: TRBJ2-5
V: TRBV6-5

DNA: TGTGCCAGCAGCTTTCACGAGACTAGCGGGAGTTTCAATGAGCAGTTCTTC
CDR3: CASSFHETSGSFNEQFF
D: TRBD2
size: -
J: TRBJ2-1
V: TRBV11-2

DNA: TGTGCCAGCAGTTACTCGGCTCCGGGTAATCAGCCCCAGCATTTT
CDR3: CASSYSAPGNQPQHF
D: -
size: few
J: TRBJ1-5
V: TRBV6-5

DNA: TGTGCCAGCAGCTATGGGGCGGGAGGAACGACCGGCCAGTACTTC
CDR3: CASSYGAGGTTGQYF
D: TRBD2
size: -
J: TRBJ2-7
V: TRBV7-2